This entry lists 3 T cell receptor beta chains sequenced from one sample in a study of T cells in Graves' hyperthyroidism and ophthalmopathy. Amplification yielded TCR beta CDR3 regions, with RNA transcripts as the source. Initially, a first-round RT-PCR of the TCR CDR3 employed the HTBI primer set. Via MiXCR, TCRdb re-called the multiplex PCR reads, giving one row per CDR3 protein. The table records under 400,000 distinct CDR3 sequences, around a quarter of them present only once. Sequenced: blood. All receptors derive from a man aged 50 to 60 with Graves' hyperthyroidism.

In this sample, this clonotype turned up a few times. This chain uses TRBV20-1 with TRBJ2-5; D uncertain. This CDR3 region has 13 residues. CDR1 DFQATT and CDR2 SNEGSKA come from the germline V gene (reference sequence). Trimming took 5 bases from V and 5 from J, leaving 15 bases between them. The CDR3 coding sequence is TGCAGTGCTTCACCCGGCCTGGGGGAGACCCAGTACTTC. Protein: CSASPGLGETQYF.

This clonotype has only a few counts. The chain combines TRBV20-1 with TRBJ2-1; weak D call: TRBD1 (6 bases). Germline CDR1 is DFQATT and CDR2 is SNEGSKA (reference sequence). Trimming removed 5 bases at V and 10 bases at J, with 9 bases between. The CDR3 is made up of 10 amino acids. The chain's CDR3 is CSAGGREQFF. The CDR3 region has the DNA TGCAGTGCTGGGGGCCGGGAGCAGTTCTTC.

J is TRBJ2-7 and V is TRBV9; D uncertain. The germline V and J ends were trimmed by 4 bases and 1 base, with 12 bases remaining between them. Germline assignment: CDR1 SGDLS and CDR2 YYNGEE. The CDR3 is made up of 14 amino acids. This CDR3 reads CASSPEWISYEQYF. The CDR3 DNA is TGTGCCAGCAGCCCGGAGTGGATTTCCTACGAGCAGTACTTC.